The rows below give T cell receptor beta chains drawn from one sample of a study of blood T cell repertoires in COVID-19. Sequenced by immunoSEQ multiplex PCR; TCRdb stores in-frame clones only, minus some. Of over 90,000 clones listed, 91% are singletons. Sequenced: peripheral blood. The origin of the receptors is a man between 18 and 29 years old with acute or convalescent COVID-19. The CDR3 runs from the conserved cysteine through the conserved F or W. Fields, in order: V gene, J gene, clone size, D gene, CDR3 DNA, CDR3 protein. The D gene is left open where the match is weak. Clone size is not always given. Where it is, it says once, few, many or a class for expanded clones.

>TRBV14|TRBJ2-5|-|-
TGTGCCAGCAGCCAAGAAGTCGGGCCTCCCGGAGGGACCCAGTACTTC
CASSQEVGPPGGTQYF
>TRBV5-3|TRBJ2-1|few|TRBD1
TGTGCCAGAAGCTTATACGGACAGGGGGTTACCTACAATGAGCAGTTCTTC
CARSLYGQGVTYNEQFF
>TRBV24-1|TRBJ1-2|once|-
TGTGCCACCAGTGATTCTACAGGGCGCGATGGCTACACCTTC
CATSDSTGRDGYTF
>TRBV25-1|TRBJ1-2|once|-
TGTGCCAGCAGCCCTAACTTTGGGGACACCTACTATGGCTACACCTTC
CASSPNFGDTYYGYTF
>TRBV7-9|TRBJ2-6|once|TRBD2
TGTGCCAGCAGCCTCACCCTGGGGCGGGAGCTTGGGGCCAACGTCCTGACTTTC
CASSLTLGRELGANVLTF
>TRBV13|TRBJ1-1|-|-
TGTGCCAGCAGCCCCCTCTGGAGGGGGAACACTGAAGCTTTCTTT
CASSPLWRGNTEAFF
>TRBV27|TRBJ1-2|-|TRBD1
TGTGCCAGCAGTCCCCAGGGGGTTCATAACTATGGCTACACCTTC
CASSPQGVHNYGYTF
>TRBV19|TRBJ1-5|once|TRBD1
TGTGCCAGTAGTCCACCCAAGGGACAGGGTAGTCCGCCCCAGCATTTT
CASSPPKGQGSPPQHF
>TRBV5-1|TRBJ2-5|-|-
TGCGCCAGCAGCTGGGAGGTAGGGGGCGAAGAGACCCAGTACTTC
CASSWEVGGEETQYF
>TRBV27|TRBJ2-7|-|TRBD2
TGTGCCAGCAGTTTGGCTAGCGGGGGGGGCGAAGCCTCCTACTACGAGCAGTACTTC
CASSLASGGGEASYYEQYF